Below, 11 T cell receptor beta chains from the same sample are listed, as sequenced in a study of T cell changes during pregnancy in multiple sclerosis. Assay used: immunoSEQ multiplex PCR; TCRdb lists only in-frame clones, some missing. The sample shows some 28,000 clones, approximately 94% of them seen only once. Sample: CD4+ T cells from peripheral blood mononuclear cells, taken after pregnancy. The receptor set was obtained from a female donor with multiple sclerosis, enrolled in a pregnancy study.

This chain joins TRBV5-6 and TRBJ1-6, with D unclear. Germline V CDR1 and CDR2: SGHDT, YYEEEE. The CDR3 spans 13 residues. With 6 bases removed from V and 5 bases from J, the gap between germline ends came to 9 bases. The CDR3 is CASTPSDNSPLHF. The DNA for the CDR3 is TGTGCCAGCACCCCCTCGGATAATTCACCCCTCCACTTT.

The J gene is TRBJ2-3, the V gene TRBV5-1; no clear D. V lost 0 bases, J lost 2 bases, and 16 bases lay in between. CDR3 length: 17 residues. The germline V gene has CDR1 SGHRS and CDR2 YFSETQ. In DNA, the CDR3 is TGCGCCAGCAGCTTGGCACCCGGAGCCCCGACCACAGATACGCAGTATTTT. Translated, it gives CASSLAPGAPTTDTQYF.

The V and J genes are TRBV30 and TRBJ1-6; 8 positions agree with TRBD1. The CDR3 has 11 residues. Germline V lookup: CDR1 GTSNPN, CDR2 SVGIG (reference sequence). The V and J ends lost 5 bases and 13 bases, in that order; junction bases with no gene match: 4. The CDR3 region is CAWLQGGPLHF. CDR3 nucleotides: TGTGCCTGGCTACAGGGGGGGCCCCTCCACTTT. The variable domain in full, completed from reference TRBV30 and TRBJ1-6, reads SQTIHQWPATLVQPVGSPLSLECTVEGTSNPNLYWYRQAAGRGLQLLFYSVGIGQISSEVPQNLSASRPQDRQFILSSKKLLLSDSGFYLCAWLQGGPLHFGNGTRLTVT.

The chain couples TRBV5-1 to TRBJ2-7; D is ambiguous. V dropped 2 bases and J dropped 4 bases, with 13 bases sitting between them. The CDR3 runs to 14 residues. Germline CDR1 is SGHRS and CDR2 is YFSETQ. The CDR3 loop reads CASSFATAPYEQYF. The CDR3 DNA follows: TGCGCCAGCAGCTTCGCAACAGCCCCATACGAGCAGTACTTC.

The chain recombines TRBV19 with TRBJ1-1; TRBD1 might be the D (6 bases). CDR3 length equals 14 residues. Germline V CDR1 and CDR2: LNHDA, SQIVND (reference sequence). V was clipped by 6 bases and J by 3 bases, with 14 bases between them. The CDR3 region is CASRGGRGDTEAFF. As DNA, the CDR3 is TGTGCCAGTAGGGGGGGGAGGGGGGACACTGAAGCTTTCTTT.

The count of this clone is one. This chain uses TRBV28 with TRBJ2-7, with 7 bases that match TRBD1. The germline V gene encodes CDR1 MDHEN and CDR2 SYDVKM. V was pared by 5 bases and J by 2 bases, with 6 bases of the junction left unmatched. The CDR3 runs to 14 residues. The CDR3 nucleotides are TGTGCCAGCAGTACACCCGGGACAGCCTACGAGCAGTACTTC. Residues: CASSTPGTAYEQYF.

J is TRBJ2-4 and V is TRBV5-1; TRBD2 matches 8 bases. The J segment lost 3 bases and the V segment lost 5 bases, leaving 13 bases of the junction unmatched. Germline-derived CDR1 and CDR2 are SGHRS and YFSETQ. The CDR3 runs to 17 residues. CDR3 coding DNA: TGCGCCAGCAGAAACGGGGGGGGTGGTAGTGACAAAAACATTCAGTACTTC. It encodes CASRNGGGGSDKNIQYF.

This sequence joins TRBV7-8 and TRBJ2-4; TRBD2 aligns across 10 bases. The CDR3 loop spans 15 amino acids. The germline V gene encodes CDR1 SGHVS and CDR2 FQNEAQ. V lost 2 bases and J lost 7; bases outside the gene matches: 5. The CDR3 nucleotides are TGTGCCAGCAGCTTAACTAGCGGGGTCAGGAACATTCAGTACTTC. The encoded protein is CASSLTSGVRNIQYF.

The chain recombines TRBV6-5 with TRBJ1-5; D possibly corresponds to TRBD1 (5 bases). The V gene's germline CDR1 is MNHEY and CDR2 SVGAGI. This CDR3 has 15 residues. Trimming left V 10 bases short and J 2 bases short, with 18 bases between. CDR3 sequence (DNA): TGTGCCACGGGGGGGGGTGAGGCTGGCAATCAGCCCCAGCATTTT. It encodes CATGGGEAGNQPQHF.

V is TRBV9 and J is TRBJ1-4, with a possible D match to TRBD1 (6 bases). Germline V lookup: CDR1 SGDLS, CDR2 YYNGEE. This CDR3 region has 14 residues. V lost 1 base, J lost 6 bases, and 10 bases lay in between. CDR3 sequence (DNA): TGTGCCAGCAGCGTAAGTCAGGGGCATGAAAAACTGTTTTTT. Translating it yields CASSVSQGHEKLFF. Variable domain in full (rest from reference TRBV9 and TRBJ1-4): DSGVTQTPKHLITATGQRVTLRCSPRSGDLSVYWYQQSLDQGLQFLIQYYNGEERAKGNILERFSAQQFPDLHSELNLSSLELGDSALYFCASSVSQGHEKLFFGSGTQLSVL.

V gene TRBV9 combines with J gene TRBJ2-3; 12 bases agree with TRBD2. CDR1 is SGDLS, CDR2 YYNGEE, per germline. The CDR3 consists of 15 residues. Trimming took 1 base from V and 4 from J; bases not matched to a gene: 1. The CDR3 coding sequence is TGTGCCAGCAGCGTAACTAGCGGGGGGCCAGATACGCAGTATTTT. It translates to CASSVTSGGPDTQYF.